The clone carrying this T cell receptor beta chain was counted a few times. The entry originates in a study of cytomegalovirus exposure and HLA in healthy donors. Study-wide background: The early release's HLA-typed donors yielded tens of millions of unique TCRs.

The CDR3 loop spans 13 amino acids. Germline loops: CDR1 LNHDA, CDR2 SQIVND (reference sequence). V lost 4 bases and J 10 bases, leaving 11 bases between the germline ends. The PCR ran on 60 Vbeta and 13 Jbeta primers. In the authors' workflow: Per a later analysis, the number of unique TCR beta chains was about 80 million, of which about 11 million were shared. Generated by immunoSEQ multiplex PCR, the TCRdb table keeps only in-frame clones and is missing some. V and J calls and clone size come straight from that table; D and trimming were deduced from the DNA. Here the sample spans 90,000 to 150,000 clones, about 75% being singletons.

Sequencing used PBMCs. The TCR sequence derives from a woman between 35 and 50 years old in good health and CMV-seropositive. V gene TRBV19 combines with J gene TRBJ1-6; no firm D call. Here the CDR3 reads CASSSGWGSPLHF. CDR3 coding DNA: TGTGCCAGTAGTAGCGGGTGGGGATCACCCCTCCACTTT.